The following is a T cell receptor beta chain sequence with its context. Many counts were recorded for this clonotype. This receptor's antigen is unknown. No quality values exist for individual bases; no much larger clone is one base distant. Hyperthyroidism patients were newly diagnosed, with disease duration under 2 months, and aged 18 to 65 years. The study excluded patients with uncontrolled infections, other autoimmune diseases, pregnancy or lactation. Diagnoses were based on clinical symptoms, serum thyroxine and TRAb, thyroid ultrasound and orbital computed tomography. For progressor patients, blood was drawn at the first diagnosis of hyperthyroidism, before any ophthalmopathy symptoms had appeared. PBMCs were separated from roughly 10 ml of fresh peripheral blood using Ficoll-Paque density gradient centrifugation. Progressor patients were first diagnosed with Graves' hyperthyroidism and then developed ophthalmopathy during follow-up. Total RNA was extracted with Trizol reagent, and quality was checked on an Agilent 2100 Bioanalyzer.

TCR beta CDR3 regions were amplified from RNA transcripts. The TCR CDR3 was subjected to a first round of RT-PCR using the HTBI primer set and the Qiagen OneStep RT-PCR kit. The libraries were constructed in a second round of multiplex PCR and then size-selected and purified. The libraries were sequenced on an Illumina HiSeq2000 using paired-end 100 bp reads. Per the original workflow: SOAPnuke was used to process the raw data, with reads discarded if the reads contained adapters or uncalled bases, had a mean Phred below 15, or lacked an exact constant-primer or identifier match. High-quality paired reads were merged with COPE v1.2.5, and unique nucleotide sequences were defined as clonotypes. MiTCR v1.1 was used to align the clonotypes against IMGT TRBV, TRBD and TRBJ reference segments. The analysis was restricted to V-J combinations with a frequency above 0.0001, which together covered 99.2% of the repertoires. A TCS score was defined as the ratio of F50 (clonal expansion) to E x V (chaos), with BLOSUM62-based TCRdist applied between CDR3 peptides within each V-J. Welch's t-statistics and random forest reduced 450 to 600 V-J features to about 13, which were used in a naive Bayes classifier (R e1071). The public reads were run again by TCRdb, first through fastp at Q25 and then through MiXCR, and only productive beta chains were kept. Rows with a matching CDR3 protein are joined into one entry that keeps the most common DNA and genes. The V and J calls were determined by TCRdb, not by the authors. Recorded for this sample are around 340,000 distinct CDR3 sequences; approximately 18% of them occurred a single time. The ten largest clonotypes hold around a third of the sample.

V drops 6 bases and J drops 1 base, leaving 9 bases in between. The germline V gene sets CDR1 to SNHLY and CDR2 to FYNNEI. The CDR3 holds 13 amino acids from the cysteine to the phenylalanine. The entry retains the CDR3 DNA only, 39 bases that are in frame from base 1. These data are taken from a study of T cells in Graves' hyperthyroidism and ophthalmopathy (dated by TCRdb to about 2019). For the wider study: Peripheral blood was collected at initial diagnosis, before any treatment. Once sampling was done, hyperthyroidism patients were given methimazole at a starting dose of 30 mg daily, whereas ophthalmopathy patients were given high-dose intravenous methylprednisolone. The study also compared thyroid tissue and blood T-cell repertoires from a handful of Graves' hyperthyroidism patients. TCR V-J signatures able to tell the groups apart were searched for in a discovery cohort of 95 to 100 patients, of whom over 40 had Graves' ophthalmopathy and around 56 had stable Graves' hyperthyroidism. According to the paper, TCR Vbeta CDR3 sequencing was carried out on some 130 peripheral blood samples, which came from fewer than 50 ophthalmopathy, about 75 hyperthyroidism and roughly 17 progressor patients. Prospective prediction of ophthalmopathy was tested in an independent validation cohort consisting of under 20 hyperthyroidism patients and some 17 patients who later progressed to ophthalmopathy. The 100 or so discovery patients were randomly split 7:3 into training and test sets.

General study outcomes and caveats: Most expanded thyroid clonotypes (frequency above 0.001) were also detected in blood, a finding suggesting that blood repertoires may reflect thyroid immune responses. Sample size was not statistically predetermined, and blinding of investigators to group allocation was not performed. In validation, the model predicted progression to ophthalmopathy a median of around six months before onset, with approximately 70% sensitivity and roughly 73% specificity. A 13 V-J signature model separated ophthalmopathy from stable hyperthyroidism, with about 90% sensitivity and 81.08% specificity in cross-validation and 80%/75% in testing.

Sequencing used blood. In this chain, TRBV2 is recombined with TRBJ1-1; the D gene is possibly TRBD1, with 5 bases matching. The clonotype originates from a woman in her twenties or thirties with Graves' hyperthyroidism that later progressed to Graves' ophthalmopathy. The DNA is TGTGCCAGCAGAGCACAGGAGAACACTGAAGCTTTCTTT. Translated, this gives CASRAQENTEAFF. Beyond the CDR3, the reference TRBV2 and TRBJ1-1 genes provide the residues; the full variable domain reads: EPEVTQTPSHQVTQMGQEVILRCVPISNHLYFYWYRQILGQKVEFLVSFYNNEISEKSEIFDDQFSVERPDGSNFTLKIRSTKLEDSAMYFCASRAQENTEAFFGQGTRLTVV.